These T cell receptor beta chains were read from a single sample in a study of shared clonotypes between healthy human individuals. Profiled with immunoSEQ multiplex PCR; TCRdb holds only in-frame clones, not every one. The repertoire consists of over 2 million clones, with approximately 90% occurring once and the leading ten covering more than 0.35%. The sequencing sample was made of naive CD4+ T cells from PBMCs. The receptors here all came from a young man in good health. Some clones in this sample may be carry-over from other donors' samples. CDR3s include the opening cysteine and the closing phenylalanine or tryptophan. A D gene is named only where the DNA matches it firmly. The listing skips clone size in some rows; elsewhere it reads once, few, many or a size class.

TRBJ1-2	TRBV6-1	NA	NA	CASSENRHYGYTF	TGTGCCAGCAGTGAAAACAGGCACTATGGCTACACCTTC
TRBJ1-2	TRBV7-2	NA	NA	CASSLAREGFIAGYTF	TGTGCCAGCAGCTTAGCTCGGGAAGGGTTTATAGCGGGCTACACCTTC
TRBJ2-5	TRBV6-5	NA	TRBD2	CASRILADQETQYF	TGTGCCAGCAGAATACTAGCGGATCAAGAGACCCAGTACTTC
TRBJ2-2	TRBV11-2	NA	TRBD2	CASSLWTSGNTGELFF	TGTGCCAGCAGCTTGTGGACTAGCGGGAACACCGGGGAGCTGTTTTTT
TRBJ2-7	TRBV25-1	NA	NA	CASSESGTYEQYF	TGTGCCAGCAGTGAATCCGGAACCTACGAGCAGTACTTC
TRBJ2-7	TRBV27	NA	NA	CASSLPAFPLEQYF	TGTGCCAGCAGTTTACCAGCGTTCCCTCTCGAGCAGTACTTC
TRBJ1-1	TRBV6-6	NA	NA	CASSYPQGGNTEAFF	TGTGCCAGCAGTTACCCGCAAGGCGGGAACACTGAAGCTTTCTTT
TRBJ2-3	TRBV30	NA	TRBD2	CAWSVQTSGTLTDTQYF	TGTGCCTGGAGTGTACAAACTAGCGGGACCCTCACAGATACGCAGTATTTT
TRBJ1-1	TRBV19	NA	NA	CASSRGGTEAFF	TGTGCCAGTAGTCGAGGGGGCACTGAAGCTTTCTTT
TRBJ1-1	TRBV7-3	few	TRBD1	CASSSGQPNTEAFF	TGTGCCAGCAGCTCGGGACAGCCGAACACTGAAGCTTTCTTT
TRBJ2-7	TRBV6-6	NA	NA	CASRQNRDGTYEQYF	TGTGCCAGCAGGCAGAACCGGGACGGGACCTACGAGCAGTACTTC
TRBJ2-3	TRBV9	NA	TRBD2	CASSVRSGRASGSTDTQYF	TGTGCCAGCAGCGTCCGTAGCGGTCGGGCTAGCGGGAGCACAGATACGCAGTATTTT
TRBJ1-2	TRBV4-2	NA	NA	CASSQETGRTNGYTF	TGTGCCAGCAGCCAAGAAACTGGGAGGACCAATGGCTACACCTTC
TRBJ2-1	TRBV6-5	NA	NA	CASSYPAPSNEQFF	TGTGCCAGCAGTTACCCGGCCCCAAGTAATGAGCAGTTCTTC
TRBJ2-3	TRBV7-9	NA	NA	CASSFQGSGTDTQYF	TGTGCCAGCAGCTTCCAGGGTTCGGGCACAGATACGCAGTATTTT
TRBJ2-7	TRBV7-9	NA	TRBD1	CASSFTGTGAFYEQYF	TGTGCCAGCAGCTTTACCGGGACAGGGGCGTTTTACGAGCAGTACTTC
TRBJ1-2	TRBV29-1	NA	NA	CSVSPQRDYGYTF	TGCAGCGTTAGCCCTCAGAGGGACTATGGCTACACCTTC
TRBJ1-2	TRBV28	NA	TRBD1	CASSFPQGATPNYGYTF	TGTGCCAGCAGTTTCCCACAGGGGGCCACTCCTAACTATGGCTACACCTTC
TRBJ2-2	TRBV7-3	NA	NA	CASSLAGQLAGELFF	TGTGCCAGCAGCTTAGCGGGACAATTGGCCGGGGAGCTGTTTTTT
TRBJ1-1	TRBV6-1	few	NA	CASSAQGWTEAFF	TGTGCCAGCAGTGCACAGGGCTGGACTGAAGCTTTCTTT
TRBJ1-1	TRBV10-3	NA	NA	CAISVLDSTEAFF	TGTGCCATCAGTGTATTGGACTCGACTGAAGCTTTCTTT